The next 26 T cell receptor beta chains were all read from a single sample in a study of neurological immune-mediated disorders. TCRdb itself ran the 5' RACE reads through MiXCR, one entry per CDR3 protein. Counted here are about 58,000 distinct CDR3 sequences, 2% to 2.5% occurring once; the ten biggest clones make up about 2.9%. Sequenced sample: PBMCs. These receptors were taken from a man aged 45-65 years with multiple sclerosis.

This clonotype was seen many times. The chain couples TRBV5-6 to TRBJ2-1; tentatively, D is TRBD1 or TRBD2 (6 bases each). Deletions cut 0 bases from V and 4 bases from J, with 11 bases between. Germline V gene lookup returns CDR1 SGHDT and CDR2 YYEEEE. The CDR3 is 15 residues long. CDR3: CASSLEGGWYNEQFF. The CDR3 DNA sequence: TGTGCCAGCAGCTTGGAGGGGGGATGGTACAATGAGCAGTTCTTC.

This clonotype came up many times. The chain has TRBV5-1 and TRBJ2-5; D remains ambiguous. CDR1 SGHRS and CDR2 YFSETQ come from the germline V gene. Trimming removed 2 bases at V and 3 bases at J, with 8 bases between. The CDR3 length is 13 residues. This CDR3 is CASSFGGKETQYF. CDR3 DNA: TGCGCCAGCAGCTTTGGCGGAAAAGAGACCCAGTACTTC.

The table lists this clonotype with many counts. The V gene is TRBV7-9, the J gene TRBJ1-6; no definite D call. The CDR3 loop spans 13 amino acids. Germline V CDR1 and CDR2: SEHNR, FQNEAQ (reference sequence). Trimming pared 4 bases from V and 8 bases from J, leaving 9 bases between. CDR3 in amino acids: CASSSLGDSPLHF. The DNA of the CDR3 is TGTGCCAGCAGCTCGCTCGGGGATTCACCCCTCCACTTT.

This clonotype has a count of ten or more. The V gene is TRBV20-1, the J gene TRBJ1-5; weak D call: TRBD1 (6 bases). The CDR3 has 13 amino acids. Germline-derived CDR1 and CDR2 are DFQATT and SNEGSKA (reference sequence). V lost 6 bases and J 3 bases, leaving 12 bases between the germline ends. The DNA for the CDR3 is TGCAGTGCCCCGGGACAACTCAATCAGCCCCAGCATTTT. It codes for CSAPGQLNQPQHF.

This clonotype was counted at least ten times. This chain links TRBV5-1 with TRBJ1-1; D is uncertain. The CDR3 is 13 residues long. Germline lookup yields CDR1 SGHRS and CDR2 YFSETQ. The ends were cut back, 6 bases at V and 4 bases at J, with 13 bases in the middle. CDR3 in DNA: TGCGCCAGCATCGGGATCCGGGGCACTGAAGCTTTCTTT. Protein: CASIGIRGTEAFF.

The table lists this clonotype with many counts. This chain links TRBV7-2 with TRBJ1-6; 8 bases match TRBD1. The CDR3 spans 15 residues. Germline V gene lookup returns CDR1 SGHTA and CDR2 FQGNSA. J gave up 9 bases and V 5 bases, and 9 bases lay outside the gene matches. The CDR3 DNA reads TGTGCCAGCAGCCCGGGACAGGCTGGAGGTTCACCCCTCCACTTT. Residues: CASSPGQAGGSPLHF.

This clonotype was recorded many times. This sequence joins TRBV5-1 and TRBJ1-3; the D is unclear. Germline CDR1 and CDR2: SGHRS and YFSETQ. The CDR3 covers 14 residues. V was trimmed by 0 bases and J by 0 bases, leaving 4 bases between them. The CDR3 protein is CASSLDVSGNTIYF. CDR3 coding DNA: TGCGCCAGCAGCTTGGACGTCTCTGGAAACACCATATATTTT.

This clonotype appeared many times. The V gene is TRBV28, the J gene TRBJ1-4; 8 bases fit TRBD1. The CDR3 loop spans 12 amino acids. Trimming took 8 bases from V and 8 from J; bases not matched to a gene: 4. Germline CDR1 is MDHEN and CDR2 is SYDVKM. Here the CDR3 reads CASGHRGEKLFF. Written as DNA, the CDR3 is TGTGCCAGCGGTCACAGGGGGGAAAAACTGTTTTTT.

This clonotype was found many times. This chain uses TRBV20-1 with TRBJ2-4, with 7 bases identical to TRBD2. V trimming: 3 bases; J trimming: 0 bases; junction bases outside the gene matches: 5. The CDR3 is made up of 15 amino acids. Per germline, CDR1 DFQATT and CDR2 SNEGSKA (reference sequence). The CDR3 DNA reads as TGCAGTGCTAGCCGCAGCGGGGCAGCCAAAAACATTCAGTACTTC. Translation: CSASRSGAAKNIQYF.

This clonotype occurred many times. The rearrangement joins TRBV18 to TRBJ2-7; 7 nucleotides match TRBD2. Trimming at V came to 2 bases and at J to 5 bases, leaving 3 bases not matched to a gene. Germline CDR1 and CDR2: KGHSH and LQKENI. The CDR3 has 13 amino acids. Written as DNA, the CDR3 is TGTGCCAGCTCACCATTGGGAGGGGACGAGCAGTACTTC. This encodes CASSPLGGDEQYF.

In its sample, this clonotype was seen many times. The J gene is TRBJ2-7, the V gene TRBV18; 10 nucleotides align to TRBD1. This CDR3 is 14 amino acids long. J lost 5 bases, V lost 5 bases, and 6 bases had no gene match. Germline V gene data show CDR1 as KGHSH and CDR2 as LQKENI. CDR3 amino acids: CASSETGGLNEQYF. CDR3 sequence (DNA): TGTGCCAGCTCAGAGACAGGGGGCCTGAACGAGCAGTACTTC.

This clonotype has a count of ten or more. The chain joins TRBV4-3 to TRBJ1-1; D may be TRBD1 (6 bases). The V end was cut by 1 base, the J end by 6 bases, with 15 bases between. This CDR3 is built from 15 residues. Germline CDR1 is LGHNA and CDR2 is YSLEER. This CDR3 is CASSQVAPGEAEAFF. The CDR3, as DNA: TGCGCCAGCAGCCAAGTAGCCCCAGGGGAGGCTGAAGCTTTCTTT.

This chain links TRBV5-1 with TRBJ1-1; a possible D gene is TRBD1 (5 bases). Deletions cut 4 bases from V and 6 bases from J, with 10 bases between. The CDR3 runs to 12 residues. CDR1 SGHRS and CDR2 YFSETQ come from the germline V gene. CDR3 DNA: TGCGCCAGCAGCCGCGGGACGGCTGAAGCTTTCTTT. Translating gives CASSRGTAEAFF.

This clonotype has a count of ten or more. This rearrangement joins TRBV12-3 or TRBV12-4 to TRBJ2-1, with D perhaps matching TRBD1 (6 bases). Trimming removed 5 bases from V and 8 bases from J, with 7 bases in between. The CDR3 spans 11 residues. CDR3 DNA: TGTGCCAGCAGTACAGGGTATGAGCAGTTCTTC. Residues: CASSTGYEQFF.

In this sample, this clonotype turned up many times. The chain combines TRBV5-1 with TRBJ2-3; D is unresolved. Trimming took off 0 bases at V and 5 bases at J, with 13 bases between the two ends. This CDR3 contains 15 residues. Per the germline V gene, CDR1 is SGHRS and CDR2 is YFSETQ. CDR3 amino acids: CASSLGTIGGDTQYF. In DNA, the CDR3 is TGCGCCAGCAGCTTGGGAACTATCGGCGGAGATACGCAGTATTTT.

This clonotype was observed at least ten times. The rearrangement links TRBV10-3 to TRBJ2-2; either TRBD1 or TRBD2 may supply D (5 bases each). CDR3 length: 16 residues. Germline V gene lookup returns CDR1 ENHRY and CDR2 SYGVKD. The V end lost 9 bases, the J end lost 2 bases, and 19 bases lay between the germline ends. The CDR3 here is CAILPDEGRNTGELFF. The CDR3 DNA is TGTGCCATACTCCCTGACGAGGGGAGAAACACCGGGGAGCTGTTTTTT.

At least ten counts were recorded for this clonotype. The genes are TRBV6-1 and TRBJ1-1; 9 bases match TRBD1. Unmatched junction bases numbered 13, after V lost 4 bases and J lost 1 base. The CDR3 covers 18 residues. Germline lookup yields CDR1 MNHNS and CDR2 SASEGT. CDR3 loop: CASSALGQGTIRNTEAFF. The CDR3 DNA follows: TGTGCCAGCAGTGCCCTAGGACAGGGGACTATAAGGAACACTGAAGCTTTCTTT.

This clonotype has at least ten counts. The rearrangement joins TRBV18 to TRBJ1-6, with 7 bases fitting TRBD1. The germline CDR1 and CDR2 sequences are KGHSH and LQKENI. The length of the CDR3 is 16 residues. V lost 6 bases and J lost 7; bases outside the gene matches: 12. The CDR3 DNA reads as TGTGCCAGCTCCCGCCCCGACAGGGCCGAAAATTCACCCCTCCACTTT. This codes for CASSRPDRAENSPLHF.

This clonotype was seen many times. The chain has TRBV29-1 and TRBJ2-7; possibly TRBD1 for D (5 bases). The germline V gene has CDR1 SQVTM and CDR2 ANQGSEA. The CDR3 is 11 amino acids. V dropped 4 bases and J dropped 3 bases, with 7 bases sitting between them. CDR3 region: CSVAQGYEQYF. The CDR3 DNA reads as TGCAGCGTTGCGCAGGGCTACGAGCAGTACTTC.

Regarding this clonotype: A much larger clonotype is one base distant, so this may be a read error. The V and J genes are TRBV6-2 or TRBV6-3 and TRBJ1-4, with D perhaps matching TRBD1 (6 bases). This CDR3 has 15 residues. V was cut by 1 base and J by 11 bases, with 17 bases left in between. Germline values: CDR1 MNHEY, CDR2 SVGEGT. CDR3 sequence: CASSYYGRGGWKLFF. CDR3 DNA: TGTGCCAGCAGTTACTACGGCAGGGGCGGCTGGAAACTGTTTTTT.

This clonotype has a count of ten or more. The V gene is TRBV5-1, the J gene TRBJ2-2; D tentatively fits TRBD1 or TRBD2 (5 bases each). Germline lookup yields CDR1 SGHRS and CDR2 YFSETQ. Trimming shortened V by 7 bases and J by 1 base, and 8 bases separated the two germline ends. The CDR3 totals 13 residues. The CDR3 DNA sequence: TGCGCCAGCGGGACGGGGAACACCGGGGAGCTGTTTTTT. Amino acid sequence: CASGTGNTGELFF.

This clonotype was picked up many times. This sequence joins TRBV5-1 and TRBJ1-4; D possibly corresponds to TRBD1 (5 bases). This CDR3 is built from 13 residues. Trimming took off 1 base at V and 7 bases at J, with 8 bases between the two ends. CDR1 and CDR2 (germline): SGHRS, YFSETQ. The CDR3 reads CASSLWQGEKLFF. The DNA for the CDR3 is TGCGCCAGCAGCTTGTGGCAGGGTGAAAAACTGTTTTTT.

The sample holds many counts of this clonotype. CDR3 nucleotide sequence: TGCGCCAGCAGCCAGGGAATCCAAGAGACCCAGTACTTC. It yields the protein CASSQGIQETQYF. The rearrangement links TRBV5-1 to TRBJ2-5; maybe TRBD1 (5 bases). The ends were cut back, 4 bases at V and 1 base at J, with 8 bases in the middle. The germline gives CDR1 SGHRS, CDR2 YFSETQ. CDR3 size: 13 residues.

This clonotype showed up many times. The CDR3: CATSRDQAVSTDTQYF. The CDR3 nucleotides are TGTGCCACCAGCAGAGATCAGGCGGTTAGCACAGATACGCAGTATTTT. The V call is TRBV15, the J call TRBJ2-3, with D unresolved. Germline V gives CDR1 LNHNV, CDR2 YYDKDF (reference sequence). The CDR3 has 16 amino acids. V dropped 0 bases and J dropped 0 bases, with 10 bases sitting between them.

This clonotype came up many times. The chain carries TRBV20-1 and TRBJ2-5, with D unresolved. There are 13 residues in the CDR3. V lost 0 bases, J lost 3 bases, and 8 bases lay in between. Germline loops: CDR1 DFQATT, CDR2 SNEGSKA (reference sequence). This chain's CDR3 is CSARDMMKETQYF. The CDR3 nucleotides are TGCAGTGCTAGAGACATGATGAAAGAGACCCAGTACTTC.

In its sample, this clonotype was seen many times. The V gene is TRBV5-1, the J gene TRBJ1-1; D unclear. The CDR3 runs 15 residues. Trimming shortened V by 0 bases and J by 0 bases, and 9 bases separated the two germline ends. The V gene's germline CDR1 is SGHRS and CDR2 YFSETQ. The CDR3 is CASSLVPEMNTEAFF. The CDR3 bases are TGCGCCAGCAGCTTGGTCCCCGAGATGAACACTGAAGCTTTCTTT.